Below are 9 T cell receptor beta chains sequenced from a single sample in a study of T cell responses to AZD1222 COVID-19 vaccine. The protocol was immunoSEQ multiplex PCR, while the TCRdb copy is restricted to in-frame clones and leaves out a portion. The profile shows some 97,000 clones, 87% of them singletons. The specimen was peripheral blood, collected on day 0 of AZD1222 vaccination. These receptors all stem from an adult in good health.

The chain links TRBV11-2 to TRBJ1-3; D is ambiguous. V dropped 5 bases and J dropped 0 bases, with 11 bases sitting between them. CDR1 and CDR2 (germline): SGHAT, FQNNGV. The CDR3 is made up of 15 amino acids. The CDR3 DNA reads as TGTGCCAGCAGCCCCGTCTCGAGCTCTGGAAACACCATATATTTT. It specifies CASSPVSSSGNTIYF.

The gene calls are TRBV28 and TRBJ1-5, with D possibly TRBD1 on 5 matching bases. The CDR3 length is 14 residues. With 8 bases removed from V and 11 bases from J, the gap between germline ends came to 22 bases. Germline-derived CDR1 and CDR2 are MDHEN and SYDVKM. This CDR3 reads CASGPQGGQQSQHF. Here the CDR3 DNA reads TGTGCCAGCGGCCCCCAGGGAGGACAACAGTCCCAGCATTTT.

The CDR3 nucleotides are TGTGCCATCAGTGATGTCAGCAACTATGGCTACACCTTC. This encodes CAISDVSNYGYTF. This sequence joins TRBV10-3 and TRBJ1-2, with D unresolved. V lost 3 bases to trimming and J lost 2 bases, with 7 bases between them. The CDR3 spans 13 residues. Germline V lookup: CDR1 ENHRY, CDR2 SYGVKD.

The CDR3 DNA reads TGTGCCAGCAGCTCGAGGGGGGGTGAGACCCAGTACTTC. Protein: CASSSRGGETQYF. The V and J genes are TRBV5-4 and TRBJ2-5; maybe TRBD2 (7 bases). Germline V gene sequence: CDR1 SGHNT, CDR2 YYREEE (reference sequence). V lost 3 bases and J lost 5, with 11 bases in between. The length of the CDR3 is 13 residues.

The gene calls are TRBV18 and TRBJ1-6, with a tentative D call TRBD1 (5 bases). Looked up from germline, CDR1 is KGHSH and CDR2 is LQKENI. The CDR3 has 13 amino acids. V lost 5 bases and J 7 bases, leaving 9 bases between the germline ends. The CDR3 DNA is TGTGCCAGCTCAAGCGACAGAAATTCACCCCTCCACTTT. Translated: CASSSDRNSPLHF.

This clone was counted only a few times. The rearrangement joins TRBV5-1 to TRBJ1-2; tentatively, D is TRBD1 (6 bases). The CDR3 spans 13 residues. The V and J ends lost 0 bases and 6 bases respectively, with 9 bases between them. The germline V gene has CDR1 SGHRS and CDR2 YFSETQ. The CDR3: CASSLDRDHGYTF. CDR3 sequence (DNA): TGCGCCAGCAGCTTGGACAGGGACCATGGCTACACCTTC. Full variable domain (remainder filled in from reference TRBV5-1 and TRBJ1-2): KAGVTQTPRYLIKTRGQQVTLSCSPISGHRSVSWYQQTPGQGLQFLFEYFSETQRNKGNFPGRFSGRQFSNSRSEMNVSTLELGDSALYLCASSLDRDHGYTFGSGTRLTVV.

The CDR3 nucleotides are TGTGCCAACCCGACAGGGAAAGCTAACTATGGCTACACCTTC. Protein: CANPTGKANYGYTF. The chain has TRBV6-4 and TRBJ1-2, with TRBD1 identical over 7 bases. The J segment lost 0 bases and the V segment lost 10 bases, leaving 8 bases of the junction unmatched. Germline CDR1 and CDR2: MRHNA and SNTAGT. CDR3 length: 14 residues.

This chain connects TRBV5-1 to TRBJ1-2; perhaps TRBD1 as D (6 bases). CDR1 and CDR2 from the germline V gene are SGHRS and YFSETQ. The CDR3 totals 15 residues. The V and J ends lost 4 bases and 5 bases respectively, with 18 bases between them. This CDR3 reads CASSLEAGVTYGYTF. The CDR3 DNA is TGCGCCAGCAGCCTTGAGGCAGGGGTGACTTATGGCTACACCTTC.

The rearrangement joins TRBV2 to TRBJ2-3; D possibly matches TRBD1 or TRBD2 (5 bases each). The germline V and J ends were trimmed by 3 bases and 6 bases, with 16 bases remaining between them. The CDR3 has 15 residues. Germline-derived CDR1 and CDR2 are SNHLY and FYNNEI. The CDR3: CASSEQGVRADTQYF. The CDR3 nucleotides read TGTGCCAGCAGTGAGCAGGGAGTGAGGGCTGATACGCAGTATTTT. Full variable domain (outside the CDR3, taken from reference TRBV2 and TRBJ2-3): EPEVTQTPSHQVTQMGQEVILRCVPISNHLYFYWYRQILGQKVEFLVSFYNNEISEKSEIFDDQFSVERPDGSNFTLKIRSTKLEDSAMYFCASSEQGVRADTQYFGPGTRLTVL.